These T cell receptor beta chains were read from a single sample in a study of CDR3 diversity in severe acne. TCRdb independently ran MiXCR on the PCR reads; one entry per CDR3 protein. The sample comprises around 91,000 distinct CDR3 sequences, under 65% of which are singletons, and roughly an eighth rests with the top ten. Sequencing was carried out using blood. The receptor set was obtained from a male donor in good health, without acne. CDR3s include the opening cysteine and the closing phenylalanine or tryptophan. The D gene is left open where the match is weak. Expanded clones are given a class, and other clones once, few, many or no size at all.

j_call | v_call | clone_size | d_call | cdr3_nt | cdr3_aa
TRBJ2-2 | TRBV7-4 | NA | NA | TGTGCCAGCAGCTTAGTGGAAGGTAGGGACAACACCGGGGAGCTGTTTTTT | CASSLVEGRDNTGELFF
TRBJ2-7 | TRBV29-1 | NA | TRBD2 | TGCAGCGTGACCAACCGGGAGGGCCCCTACGAGCAGTACTTC | CSVTNREGPYEQYF
TRBJ1-6 | TRBV19 | NA | NA | TGTGCCAGTAGCGAGGTCGGCCCGACGAACTTGAGCTCCTATAATTCACCCCTCCACTTT | CASSEVGPTNLSSYNSPLHF
TRBJ1-2 | TRBV29-1 | many | NA | TGCAGCGTTGGGGGGTTGAGAAACTATGGCTACACCTTC | CSVGGLRNYGYTF
TRBJ2-1 | TRBV5-1 | NA | NA | TGCGCCAGCAGTTCAAACCCGGACGACGGTACCCAGTTCTTC | CASSSNPDDGTQFF
TRBJ2-1 | TRBV7-9 | NA | NA | TGTGCCAGCAGCTTATCAGGGGTTGGATACAATGAGCAGTTCTTC | CASSLSGVGYNEQFF
TRBJ1-2 | TRBV7-9 | NA | NA | TGTGCCAGCAGCTTAGCTGCAGGGCCATATGGCTACACCTTC | CASSLAAGPYGYTF
TRBJ2-7 | TRBV5-1 | NA | NA | TGCGCCAGCAGCTTGGGCGCAGGGTTCAACGAGCAGTACTTC | CASSLGAGFNEQYF
TRBJ2-2 | TRBV28 | NA | NA | TGTGCCAGCAGGGGGGGAGGGAACACCGGGGAGCTGTTTTTT | CASRGGGNTGELFF
TRBJ2-7 | TRBV7-9 | once | TRBD2 | TGTGCCAGCAGCTCCGGACTAGCGGGGGCATACGAGCAGTACTTC | CASSSGLAGAYEQYF
TRBJ1-5 | TRBV20-1 | NA | TRBD1 | TGCAGTGCTAGCATTCACCCAGGGGGCGGTCAGCCCCAGCATTTT | CSASIHPGGGQPQHF
TRBJ2-5 | TRBV6-5 | many | TRBD2 | TGTGCCAGCAGTTTAGCGGGAGGACCCCAAGAGACCCAGTACTTC | CASSLAGGPQETQYF
TRBJ2-7 | TRBV5-4 | NA | NA | TGTGCTAGCAGCCCGGTGAGTGTCTGTTACTACGAGCAGTACTTC | CASSPVSVCYYEQYF
TRBJ2-3 | TRBV20-1 | NA | TRBD1 | TGCAGTGCTAGAGATGTTTCACAGGGGGACGGAGAGAGCCAGTATTTT | CSARDVSQGDGESQYF
TRBJ2-7 | TRBV29-1 | NA | TRBD1 | TGCAGCGTTGACCGGACAGGGTCCTACGAGCAGCACTTC | CSVDRTGSYEQHF
TRBJ2-3 | TRBV7-9 | NA | NA | TGTGCCAGCAGTGCCGGCGGGATTAGCACAGATACGCAGTATTTT | CASSAGGISTDTQYF
TRBJ1-2 | TRBV2 | NA | NA | TGTGCCAGCAGTGAACTCTATGGAATTCCAAACTATGGCTACACCTTC | CASSELYGIPNYGYTF
TRBJ1-3 | TRBV14 | many | NA | TGTGCCAGCAGCCTCCAAGGTCTTTCTGGAAACACCATATATTTT | CASSLQGLSGNTIYF
TRBJ2-7 | TRBV25-1 | NA | TRBD1 | TGTGCCAGCAGTGCAACCCCCGGGACAGCCGAGCAGTACTTC | CASSATPGTAEQYF
TRBJ2-7 | TRBV20-1 | many | TRBD2 | TGCAGTGCAGGACTAGCGGGAGCCCTCTCCTACGAGCAGTACTTC | CSAGLAGALSYEQYF
TRBJ2-7 | TRBV3-1 | many | TRBD2 | TGTGCCAGCAGCCAAGATCTCAGGGAGGGGTACGAGCAGTACTTC | CASSQDLREGYEQYF
TRBJ2-6 | TRBV9 | many | NA | TGTGCCAGCAGCCCCAGTTCAGTACCTGGGGCCAACGTCCTGACTTTC | CASSPSSVPGANVLTF
TRBJ2-2 | TRBV7-7 | NA | NA | TGTGCTAGCAGCTCCACCGGGGCGGCCGGGGAGCTGTTTTTT | CASSSTGAAGELFF
TRBJ2-5 | TRBV7-9 | NA | TRBD1 | TGTGCCAGCAGCCCAGGACAGGTTATGGTTGAGCCCCAGTACTTC | CASSPGQVMVEPQYF
TRBJ2-2 | TRBV10-1 | NA | TRBD1 | TGCGCCAGCAGTCCGGGACAGGGGAACACCGGGGAGCTGTTTTTT | CASSPGQGNTGELFF
TRBJ1-2 | TRBV6-6 | NA | TRBD1 | TGTGCCAGTACGCCGGGACAGGTCCTCTATGGCTACACCTTC | CASTPGQVLYGYTF
TRBJ2-3 | TRBV18 | NA | NA | TGTGCCAGCTCACCACCGTCCGTAAATGGAGATACGCAGTATTTT | CASSPPSVNGDTQYF
TRBJ2-7 | TRBV20-1 | once | TRBD2 | TGCAGTGCTAGAGCCGGGACTAGCGGGGGTGCACCTCCGTGCTCCTACGAGCAGTACTTC | CSARAGTSGGAPPCSYEQYF
TRBJ1-1 | TRBV28 | few | NA | TGTGCCAGCCTAGGGGGAAGAGAAGCTTTCTTT | CASLGGREAFF
TRBJ1-3 | TRBV30 | NA | NA | TGTGCGGGAAGGGGCGGGATGGCCTCTGGAAACACCACATATTTT | CAGRGGMASGNTTYF
TRBJ1-2 | TRBV30 | many | TRBD1 | TGTGCCTGGAGTACGACAGGGGCTCCCGGGGGCTACACCTTC | CAWSTTGAPGGYTF
TRBJ2-2 | TRBV4-2 | NA | NA | TGTGCCAGCAGCCAAGCGACAGGGGAGCTGTTTTTT | CASSQATGELFF
TRBJ1-2 | TRBV30 | NA | NA | TGTGCCAGCAGCCGGGTCAACGGGAACTATGGCTACACCTTC | CASSRVNGNYGYTF
TRBJ2-7 | TRBV12-3/TRBV12-4 | NA | TRBD2 | TGTGCCAGCAGGCGAGCGGGGGAGCAGTACTTC | CASRRAGEQYF
TRBJ1-2 | TRBV10-1 | NA | NA | TGCGCCAGCAGCCCACAGGGAAAGGAAGGCTACACCTTC | CASSPQGKEGYTF
TRBJ2-1 | TRBV19 | many | NA | TGTGCCAGTAGTCTCCCGGGACGGGGCTACAATGAGCAGTTCTTC | CASSLPGRGYNEQFF
TRBJ2-7 | TRBV7-9 | NA | TRBD2 | TGTGCCAGCAGCTTGGCCATGGTAGCGGGAGAACACGAGCAGTACTTC | CASSLAMVAGEHEQYF
TRBJ2-5 | TRBV20-1 | NA | NA | TGCAGTGCTCTTGTAGCGGCGGGGGAGACCCAGTACTTC | CSALVAAGETQYF
TRBJ1-6 | TRBV9 | NA | NA | TGTGCCAGCAGCGTAGCGCAGGGAGACTCACCCCTCCACTTT | CASSVAQGDSPLHF
TRBJ2-7 | TRBV6-5 | many | NA | TGTGCCAGCAGTTACTCTTCACATGGAGCGGACGAGCAGTACTTC | CASSYSSHGADEQYF
TRBJ1-2 | TRBV5-6 | few | TRBD1 | TGTGCCAGCAGCTGGGGGACAGGGGAAAATGGCTACACCTTC | CASSWGTGENGYTF
TRBJ2-1 | TRBV20-1 | medium-sized | NA | TGCAGTGCTAGGTCTCGTAGCGATGAGCAGTTCTTC | CSARSRSDEQFF
TRBJ1-5 | TRBV7-9 | many | NA | TGTGCCAGCAGCTTACAGGGGTCGGATCAGCCCCAGCATTTT | CASSLQGSDQPQHF
TRBJ2-7 | TRBV7-2 | NA | NA | TGTGCCAGCAGGGGGGAAGGGTTCGAGCAGTACTTC | CASRGEGFEQYF
TRBJ2-1 | TRBV18 | many | TRBD1 | TGTGCCAGCTCCGGACAGGGGGGGACGTACAATGAGCAGTTCTTC | CASSGQGGTYNEQFF
TRBJ2-3 | TRBV2 | NA | TRBD1 | TGTGCCAGCTTAGTCCCACCGGACAGGGACACAGATACGCAGTATTTT | CASLVPPDRDTDTQYF
TRBJ2-3 | TRBV18 | many | NA | TGTGCCAGCTCACGGGAAGATACGCAGTATTTT | CASSREDTQYF